This T cell receptor beta chain was observed in a study of T cells after yellow fever vaccination. CDR1 LGHNA and CDR2 YNFKEQ come from the germline V gene. V gave up 1 base and J gave up 5 bases, with 4 bases separating them. The CDR3 spans 12 residues. Study observations and caveats: Peaking on day 5 versus 15, the secondary response was faster but weaker. In FACS-sorted repertoires, abundant clonotypes from the bulk population could appear as contaminants.

In making TCR cDNA, 5'RACE template switching added a universal primer site and UMIs to it. TCRdb recomputed calls from the 5' RACE reads with MiXCR, one row per CDR3 protein. The top ten hold approximately 18% of the sample, which has some 320,000 distinct CDR3 sequences, roughly 8.7% seen once. This clonotype has only a few counts. The antigen is undetermined. This chain uses TRBV4-2 with TRBJ2-3; the D is unclear. The sample consisted of PBMCs, taken on the day of the first yellow fever vaccination. This sequence was found in a young man who received the YFV17D yellow fever vaccine. For the CDR3, the DNA is TGTGCCAGCAGCCAAGCCGAAGATACGCAGTATTTT. It codes for CASSQAEDTQYF.